Each of the 15 T cell receptor beta chains below was sequenced from the same sample in a study of blood T cell repertoires in COVID-19. TCRdb's copy holds only in-frame clones and misses some; the assay was immunoSEQ multiplex PCR. Counted here are about 240,000 clones, roughly 80% occurring once; the ten biggest clones make up approximately 4.8%. Sequenced: peripheral blood. The receptor set was obtained from a woman in her 70s with acute or convalescent COVID-19.

Comment on this clone: The junction departs from the called germline gene at one end, perhaps through a read error. V is TRBV7-7 and J is TRBJ1-3; no reliable D call. CDR1 is SSHAT and CDR2 is FNYEAQ in the germline V gene (reference sequence). The CDR3 has 15 amino acids. The CDR3 loop is CASSLAAGSGNTIYF. The CDR3 coding sequence is TGTGCTAGCAGCTTAGCAGCAGGCAGTGGAAACACCATATATTTT.

This chain connects TRBV10-2 to TRBJ1-5; D perhaps matches TRBD1 (5 bases). Germline CDR1 WSHSY, CDR2 SAAADI. CDR3 length equals 14 residues. The V and J ends lost 0 bases and 7 bases respectively, with 10 bases between them. The CDR3 region has the DNA TGCGCCAGCAGTGAGTCGACAGTGGTGCAGCCCCAGCATTTT. It codes for CASSESTVVQPQHF.

The table lists this clone with a count of one. This chain links TRBV6-5 with TRBJ1-4, with unresolved D. The V end was cut by 5 bases, the J end by 0 bases, with 10 bases between. Germline assignment: CDR1 MNHEY and CDR2 SVGAGI. The CDR3 has 15 amino acids. DNA for the CDR3: TGTGCCAGCAGTCGGACTCCCGCAACTAATGAAAAACTGTTTTTT. Translating it yields CASSRTPATNEKLFF.

The chain links TRBV2 to TRBJ1-2, with a weak D call TRBD1 (6 bases). CDR1 SNHLY and CDR2 FYNNEI come from the germline V gene. CDR3 size: 15 residues. The germline V and J ends were trimmed by 3 bases and 4 bases, with 15 bases remaining between them. The DNA for the CDR3 is TGTGCCAGCAGTGATGGGCGGGGGCGCGGCTATGGCTACACCTTC. Translation gives CASSDGRGRGYGYTF.

The rearrangement links TRBV2 to TRBJ1-4; tentatively, D is TRBD1 (5 bases). Deletions cut 6 bases from V and 7 bases from J, with 12 bases between. CDR3 size: 13 residues. From germline, CDR1 is SNHLY and CDR2 FYNNEI. CDR3 amino acids: CASSVGGFEKLFF. The DNA of the CDR3 is TGTGCCAGCAGCGTGGGGGGTTTTGAAAAACTGTTTTTT.

The V and J genes are TRBV3-1 (or the pseudogene TRBV3-2) and TRBJ1-1; TRBD1 might be the D (6 bases). Germline V gene lookup returns CDR1 LGHDT and CDR2 YNNKEL (reference sequence). The V gene lost 1 base and the J gene lost 1 base, with 7 bases spanning the gap. CDR3 size: 14 residues. This CDR3 reads CASSQGQANTEAFF. Here the CDR3 DNA reads TGTGCCAGCAGCCAAGGACAGGCGAACACTGAAGCTTTCTTT.

The gene calls are TRBV2 and TRBJ1-3, with D maybe TRBD1 (6 bases). In germline, CDR1 is SNHLY, CDR2 FYNNEI. The V end was cut by 11 bases, the J end by 4 bases, with 18 bases between. This CDR3 comprises 14 residues. CDR3 sequence: CAYSGQLNGNTIYF. The DNA for the CDR3 is TGTGCCTATTCCGGACAGCTAAACGGAAACACCATATATTTT.

This sequence joins TRBV28 and TRBJ1-5; maybe TRBD1 (5 bases). The CDR3 loop spans 15 amino acids. Trimming left V 6 bases short and J 9 bases short, with 21 bases between. Germline CDR1 and CDR2: MDHEN and SYDVKM. The CDR3 sequence: CASRLSGTLVGPQHF. The DNA for the CDR3 is TGTGCCAGCAGACTATCCGGGACTCTTGTGGGGCCCCAGCATTTT.

The gene calls are TRBV28 and TRBJ2-7; 9 bases are a match to TRBD1. The CDR3 consists of 11 residues. The germline V gene has CDR1 MDHEN and CDR2 SYDVKM. The CDR3 protein is CRSDRGYEQYF. The CDR3 nucleotides read TGTCGGTCGGACAGGGGATACGAGCAGTACTTC. The full variable domain, in which reference TRBV28 and TRBJ2-7 provide the parts outside the CDR3, is DVKVTQSSRYLVKRTGEKVFLECVQDMDHENMFWYRQDPGLGLRLIYFSYDVKMKEKGDIPEGYSVSREKKERFSLILESASTNQTSMYLCRSDRGYEQYFGPGTRLTVT.

The J gene is TRBJ1-3, the V gene TRBV11-3, with a possible D match to TRBD1 (6 bases). The CDR3 loop spans 15 amino acids. V was trimmed by 4 bases and J by 0 bases, leaving 10 bases between them. The germline V gene has CDR1 SGHNT and CDR2 YENEEA. CDR3 sequence reads: CASSSGDLSGNTIYF. CDR3 bases: TGTGCCAGCAGCTCAGGGGACCTCTCTGGAAACACCATATATTTT.

This rearrangement joins TRBV4-2 to TRBJ1-5; D remains unclear. Per germline, CDR1 LGHNA and CDR2 YNFKEQ. V was cut by 1 base and J by 0 bases, with 7 bases left in between. The CDR3 runs to 15 residues. In DNA, the CDR3 is TGTGCCAGCAGCCAAGTGGCAGATAGCAATCAGCCCCAGCATTTT. Protein sequence: CASSQVADSNQPQHF.

The V and J genes are TRBV6-6 and TRBJ2-3; no definite D call. The CDR3 length is 13 residues. The germline gives CDR1 MNHNY, CDR2 SVGAGI (reference sequence). V was trimmed by 6 bases and J by 0 bases, leaving 7 bases between them. This CDR3 reads CASRSGSTDTQYF. The CDR3, as DNA: TGTGCCAGCAGGTCAGGAAGCACAGATACGCAGTATTTT.

This clone was counted many times. This chain uses TRBV10-3 with TRBJ2-7, with 7 nucleotides matching TRBD1. Germline CDR1 reads ENHRY; CDR2 reads SYGVKD. Trimming at V came to 3 bases and at J to 4 bases, leaving 12 bases not matched to a gene. The CDR3 consists of 16 residues. The CDR3 loop is CAISDSPDRVFYEQYF. As DNA, the CDR3 is TGTGCCATCAGTGACTCTCCTGACAGGGTTTTTTACGAGCAGTACTTC.

Of note for this clone: Other DNA variants within this sample encode the same CDR3. The chain couples TRBV6-2 or TRBV6-3 to TRBJ1-3; D is uncertain. CDR1 is MNHEY, CDR2 SVGEGT, per germline. Trimming took 2 bases from V and 0 from J, leaving 8 bases between them. The length of the CDR3 is 15 residues. The DNA for the CDR3 is TGTGCCAGCAGTTACAGGAGAAGCTCTGGAAACACCATATATTTT. It is translated as CASSYRRSSGNTIYF.

The chain has TRBV2 and TRBJ1-1; a weak D match, TRBD1 (5 bases). In germline, CDR1 is SNHLY, CDR2 FYNNEI. The CDR3 is made up of 14 amino acids. Trimming took 6 bases from V and 4 from J, leaving 15 bases between them. Here the CDR3 DNA reads TGTGCCAGCAGGAAGCAGGGCGTACCCACTGAAGCTTTCTTT. Protein product: CASRKQGVPTEAFF. The whole variable domain, remainder taken from reference TRBV2 and TRBJ1-1, is EPEVTQTPSHQVTQMGQEVILRCVPISNHLYFYWYRQILGQKVEFLVSFYNNEISEKSEIFDDQFSVERPDGSNFTLKIRSTKLEDSAMYFCASRKQGVPTEAFFGQGTRLTVV.